This T cell receptor beta chain is from a study of cytomegalovirus exposure and HLA in healthy donors. Looking at the study overall: It was reported in a later analysis that the 100 to 150 validation repertoires used the same platform as the approximately 620 first-cohort repertoires. General observations from the study: In the 100 to 150 validation repertoires, about 95% of cluster scores exceeded 0, per a later analysis. Researchers catalogued some 160 TCR beta chains as cytomegalovirus-associated. Reportedly, cytomegalovirus status was diagnosed with high sensitivity and specificity.

Sequenced by immunoSEQ multiplex PCR; TCRdb stores in-frame clones only, minus some. The repertoire holds some 130,000 clones, with just under 85% as singletons. A remark on this clone: Its antigen is unknown.

This CDR3 comprises 12 residues. From germline, CDR1 is LNHDA and CDR2 SQIVND (reference sequence). The V end was cut by 4 bases, the J end by 1 base, with 4 bases between. Sequencing used PBMCs. The chain combines TRBV19 with TRBJ1-1; D uncertain. The sequence derives from a man younger than 40 in good health and CMV-seropositive. CDR3 sequence reads: CASSKRNTEAFF. CDR3 nucleotide sequence: TGTGCCAGTAGTAAGAGGAACACTGAAGCTTTCTTT. The whole variable domain, filled in from reference TRBV19 and TRBJ1-1, reads DGGITQSPKYLFRKEGQNVTLSCEQNLNHDAMYWYRQDPGQGLRLIYYSQIVNDFQKGDIAEGYSVSREKKESFPLTVTSAQKNPTAFYLCASSKRNTEAFFGQGTRLTVV.